These T cell receptor beta chains were read from a single sample in a study of CD8 T cells in Susac syndrome. MiXCR was run by TCRdb on the immunoSEQ multiplex PCR reads, yielding one entry per CDR3 protein. Of just over 300,000 distinct CDR3 sequences listed, about 90% were seen once; the top ten hold approximately 0.065%. The sequenced sample was CD4+ T cells from PBMCs. These receptors were collected from a human donor with multiple sclerosis. The CDR3 runs from the conserved cysteine through the conserved F or W. A D gene is named only where the DNA matches it firmly. Part of the rows lack a size; the others show once, few, many or a class for expanded clones.

CDR3 protein | CDR3 DNA | J gene | clone size | V gene | D gene
CASGGLGLAGGQIKGGYNEQFF | TGTGCCAGCGGAGGGTTGGGACTAGCGGGGGGACAGATTAAGGGGGGATACAATGAGCAGTTCTTC | TRBJ2-1 | NA | TRBV2 | TRBD2
CSVGQGIGEQFF | TGCAGCGTTGGGCAGGGGATAGGTGAGCAGTTCTTC | TRBJ2-1 | NA | TRBV29-1 | NA
CSVKTWATETQYF | TGCAGCGTTAAGACCTGGGCCACCGAGACCCAGTACTTC | TRBJ2-5 | once | TRBV29-1 | NA
CASSTGTSNTGELFF | TGTGCCAGCAGCACCGGGACAAGTAACACCGGGGAGCTGTTTTTT | TRBJ2-2 | NA | TRBV7-9 | NA
CASSLVPSTDTQYF | TGTGCCAGCAGTTTGGTTCCTAGCACAGATACGCAGTATTTT | TRBJ2-3 | NA | TRBV27 | NA
CASSLDRGGNEQFF | TGCGCCAGCAGCTTGGACAGGGGCGGGAATGAGCAGTTCTTC | TRBJ2-1 | NA | TRBV5-1 | TRBD1
CASSANRNTGELFF | TGTGCCAGCAGTGCAAACAGGAACACCGGGGAGCTGTTTTTT | TRBJ2-2 | NA | TRBV27 | NA
CASSLAGALNIQYF | TGTGCCAGCAGCTTGGCGGGGGCTCTAAACATTCAGTACTTC | TRBJ2-4 | NA | TRBV5-4 | NA
CASSQGERSSYEQYF | TGCGCCAGCAGCCAAGGGGAAAGGAGCTCCTACGAGCAGTACTTC | TRBJ2-7 | NA | TRBV4-1 | NA
CASSLAGTHEQYF | TGTGCCAGCAGCTTAGCAGGGACACACGAGCAGTACTTC | TRBJ2-7 | NA | TRBV7-9 | NA
CASSPRRGFGGTEAFF | TGTGCCAGCTCACCGCGCAGGGGATTTGGGGGCACTGAAGCTTTCTTT | TRBJ1-1 | NA | TRBV18 | NA
CASSHPPRLAGASSYEQYF | TGTGCCAGCAGCCACCCCCCGAGACTAGCGGGGGCAAGCTCCTACGAGCAGTACTTC | TRBJ2-7 | NA | TRBV7-9 | TRBD2
CASSLLPLAGSYNEQFF | TGTGCCAGCAGCCTGCTGCCTCTAGCGGGGTCCTACAATGAGCAGTTCTTC | TRBJ2-1 | NA | TRBV6-1 | TRBD2
CASSLGQPASTDTQYF | TGTGCCAGCAGCTTAGGACAGCCTGCTAGCACAGATACGCAGTATTTT | TRBJ2-3 | NA | TRBV7-6 | NA
CASSSRIRTEETQYF | TGTGCCAGCAGCTCCCGAATCAGGACAGAAGAGACCCAGTACTTC | TRBJ2-5 | NA | TRBV7-9 | NA
CASSYADSRSTGELFF | TGTGCCAGCAGTTACGCTGATTCACGGAGCACCGGGGAGCTGTTTTTT | TRBJ2-2 | NA | TRBV6-2/TRBV6-3 | NA
CASSTGRINEKLFF | TGTGCCAGCAGCACCGGACGTATTAATGAAAAACTGTTTTTT | TRBJ1-4 | NA | TRBV11-3 | NA
CASSQTGTGARSGYTF | TGTGCCAGCAGCCAAACTGGGACAGGGGCCCGTTCGGGCTACACCTTC | TRBJ1-2 | NA | TRBV4-2 | TRBD1
CASSLMTGYGYTF | TGTGCCAGCAGCTTAATGACAGGATACGGCTACACCTTC | TRBJ1-2 | NA | TRBV7-3 | NA
CASSLDGGAGDTQYF | TGTGCCAGCAGCTTAGACGGTGGGGCGGGAGATACGCAGTATTTT | TRBJ2-3 | NA | TRBV7-9 | NA
CASSLHVTEAFF | TGTGCCAGCAGTCTACATGTAACTGAAGCTTTCTTT | TRBJ1-1 | NA | TRBV12-3/TRBV12-4 | NA
CASRPRETGELFF | TGTGCCAGCAGGCCAAGGGAGACCGGGGAGCTGTTTTTT | TRBJ2-2 | NA | TRBV7-9 | NA
CASREQGVNTEAFF | TGTGCCAGCAGAGAGCAGGGGGTGAACACTGAAGCTTTCTTT | TRBJ1-1 | NA | TRBV6-6 | TRBD1
CASSPSPGQGRNTEAFF | TGCGCCAGCAGCCCTTCTCCGGGACAGGGGCGGAACACTGAAGCTTTCTTT | TRBJ1-1 | once | TRBV5-1 | TRBD1
CASRDPRENEQYF | TGTGCCAGCAGGGACCCCAGGGAGAACGAGCAGTACTTC | TRBJ2-7 | NA | TRBV12-3/TRBV12-4 | NA
CSARRTSGYNEQFF | TGCAGTGCTAGGAGGACTAGCGGTTACAATGAGCAGTTCTTC | TRBJ2-1 | few | TRBV20-1 | TRBD2
CASQQGAWETQYF | TGTGCCAGCCAACAGGGGGCATGGGAGACCCAGTACTTC | TRBJ2-5 | NA | TRBV19 | TRBD1
CASSLWQGPYNTGELFF | TGCGCCAGCAGCCTATGGCAGGGGCCCTATAACACCGGGGAGCTGTTTTTT | TRBJ2-2 | NA | TRBV4-3 | NA
CASSPLTNTGELFF | TGTGCCAGCTCACCACTAACCAACACCGGGGAGCTGTTTTTT | TRBJ2-2 | once | TRBV18 | NA
CASLLQYDALSTYEQYF | TGTGCTAGTCTTCTACAATACGACGCACTTTCGACCTACGAGCAGTACTTC | TRBJ2-7 | once | TRBV12-5 | NA
CAIRTQGEETQYF | TGTGCCATTCGCACTCAGGGGGAGGAGACCCAGTACTTC | TRBJ2-5 | NA | TRBV10-3 | TRBD1
CASSLLLAEQFF | TGTGCCAGCAGTTTACTTTTGGCGGAGCAGTTCTTC | TRBJ2-1 | NA | TRBV12-3/TRBV12-4 | NA
CSGGENTEAFF | TGCAGCGGCGGGGAGAACACTGAAGCTTTCTTT | TRBJ1-1 | NA | TRBV29-1 | NA
CASSQESASGSSYNEQFF | TGTGCCAGCAGCCAAGAATCGGCTAGCGGGAGCTCCTACAATGAGCAGTTCTTC | TRBJ2-1 | NA | TRBV4-2 | TRBD2
CASRPSTSRADTQYF | TGTGCCAGCAGACCAAGCACTAGCAGGGCAGATACGCAGTATTTT | TRBJ2-3 | NA | TRBV7-9 | NA
CASISWFTGELFF | TGTGCCAGCATCTCGTGGTTCACCGGGGAGCTGTTTTTT | TRBJ2-2 | NA | TRBV12-3/TRBV12-4 | NA
CSASSTSGSPGDTQYF | TGCAGTGCTTCTTCGACTAGCGGGAGCCCCGGGGATACGCAGTATTTT | TRBJ2-3 | NA | TRBV20-1 | TRBD2
CAWGLRTGTRAISPLHF | TGTGCCTGGGGACTGAGAACCGGGACACGAGCCATTTCACCCCTCCACTTT | TRBJ1-6 | NA | TRBV30 | NA
CASSRTRQAEAFF | TGTGCCAGCAGCCGGACTCGACAGGCAGAAGCTTTCTTT | TRBJ1-1 | NA | TRBV6-5 | NA
CASSTGTVVRPMNTEAFF | TGTGCCAGTAGTACCGGGACAGTGGTGCGTCCCATGAACACTGAAGCTTTCTTT | TRBJ1-1 | NA | TRBV19 | TRBD1
CSVELVSGTEREKKTIYF | TGCAGCGTTGAATTAGTAAGTGGGACAGAGAGGGAGAAAAAGACCATATATTTT | TRBJ1-3 | NA | TRBV29-1 | TRBD1
CASSSWTSRETDTQYF | TGTGCCAGCAGCTCCTGGACTAGCCGGGAGACAGATACGCAGTATTTT | TRBJ2-3 | NA | TRBV13 | TRBD2
CASSTFSHTDTQYF | TGTGCCAGCAGCACATTTAGCCACACAGATACGCAGTATTTT | TRBJ2-3 | NA | TRBV7-2 | NA
CASSPRGGAYEQYF | TGTGCCAGCAGCCCCAGAGGGGGCGCGTACGAGCAGTACTTC | TRBJ2-7 | NA | TRBV7-2 | TRBD1
CASSRGRMNTEAFF | TGCGCCAGCAGCCGCGGACGGATGAACACTGAAGCTTTCTTT | TRBJ1-1 | NA | TRBV4-1 | NA
CASSFLRGRSPLHF | TGTGCCAGCAGTTTCCTCAGGGGGAGATCACCCCTCCACTTT | TRBJ1-6 | NA | TRBV12-3/TRBV12-4 | TRBD1
CASSPRTGAEYEQYF | TGCGCCAGCAGTCCGCGGACAGGGGCGGAATACGAGCAGTACTTC | TRBJ2-7 | NA | TRBV5-1 | TRBD1
CSARDTGRSFF | TGCAGTGCTAGAGATACGGGACGGTCTTTCTTT | TRBJ1-1 | NA | TRBV20-1 | NA
CASRQVGRGPANEKLFF | TGCGCCAGCAGACAAGTGGGCAGGGGGCCGGCTAATGAAAAACTGTTTTTT | TRBJ1-4 | once | TRBV4-1 | TRBD1
CASSSGTSGVAKNIQYF | TGTGCCAGCAGCAGTGGGACTAGCGGAGTAGCCAAAAACATTCAGTACTTC | TRBJ2-4 | NA | TRBV7-2 | TRBD2
CASSPLAPVREQFF | TGTGCCAGCAGCCCACTAGCGCCCGTGAGAGAGCAGTTCTTC | TRBJ2-1 | NA | TRBV28 | TRBD2